These 16 T cell receptor beta chains were sequenced from one sample in a study of T cell responses to AZD1222 COVID-19 vaccine. Some clones are missing from TCRdb's copy, which holds only in-frame ones; the method was immunoSEQ multiplex PCR. This table holds about 120,000 clones, around 82% found once. Here the sequenced sample was peripheral blood, taken on day 0 of AZD1222 vaccination. Receptors were obtained from an adult in good health.

The V and J genes are TRBV15 and TRBJ2-7; D perhaps matches TRBD2 (6 bases). Trimming shortened V by 1 base and J by 2 bases, and 9 bases separated the two germline ends. This CDR3 contains 14 residues. CDR1 and CDR2 from the germline V gene are LNHNV and YYDKDF (reference sequence). The CDR3 is CATSRGGGAYEQYF. The CDR3 nucleotides read TGTGCCACCAGCAGAGGAGGAGGGGCCTACGAGCAGTACTTC.

This clone came up once. The chain combines TRBV19 with TRBJ1-6; 7 bases line up with TRBD1. The junction had 1 base not matched to a gene; V was cut back by 6 bases and J by 5 bases. The CDR3 is 13 residues long. The germline CDR1 and CDR2 sequences are LNHDA and SQIVND (reference sequence). The CDR3 DNA reads TGTGCCAGTAGACAGGGGAATAATTCACCCCTCCACTTT. Translated, it gives CASRQGNNSPLHF.

The V and J genes are TRBV4-3 and TRBJ2-1; 7 nucleotides align to TRBD2. Trimming removed 2 bases from V and 8 bases from J; junction bases left unmatched: 9. The CDR3 spans 15 residues. Germline CDR1 is LGHNA and CDR2 is YSLEER. This CDR3 reads CASSQRPRESDEQFF. For the CDR3, the DNA is TGCGCCAGCAGCCAAAGACCGCGGGAGTCAGATGAGCAGTTCTTC.

The chain employs TRBV19 and TRBJ2-3, with TRBD2 matching 9 bases. This CDR3 is built from 14 residues. The V gene's germline CDR1 is LNHDA and CDR2 SQIVND (reference sequence). J was trimmed by 7 bases and V by 9 bases; bases with no gene match: 11. The CDR3 is CASQLREGLYTQYF. The CDR3 nucleotides are TGTGCCAGCCAGCTGCGGGAGGGCCTGTATACGCAGTATTTT.

V gene TRBV9 combines with J gene TRBJ2-3, with 10 bases matching TRBD2. J gave up 2 bases and V 0 bases, and 6 bases lay outside the gene matches. From germline, CDR1 is SGDLS and CDR2 YYNGEE. The CDR3 totals 17 residues. The CDR3 DNA reads as TGTGCCAGCAGCGTAGGGGGTAGCGGGAGGATCACAGATACGCAGTATTTT. Translating gives CASSVGGSGRITDTQYF. Supplemented by reference TRBV9 and TRBJ2-3, the full variable domain reads DSGVTQTPKHLITATGQRVTLRCSPRSGDLSVYWYQQSLDQGLQFLIQYYNGEERAKGNILERFSAQQFPDLHSELNLSSLELGDSALYFCASSVGGSGRITDTQYFGPGTRLTVL.

This chain links TRBV5-4 with TRBJ2-7; maybe TRBD2 (5 bases). V lost 4 bases and J 0 bases, leaving 8 bases between the germline ends. Germline V gene lookup returns CDR1 SGHNT and CDR2 YYREEE (reference sequence). The CDR3 sequence is 13 residues long. CDR3 residues: CASSPSGSYEQYF. The DNA of the CDR3 is TGTGCCAGCAGCCCGAGCGGCTCCTACGAGCAGTACTTC.

The gene calls are TRBV5-1 and TRBJ1-6; D possibly corresponds to TRBD1 (6 bases). The CDR3 loop spans 15 amino acids. Germline values: CDR1 SGHRS, CDR2 YFSETQ. V lost 3 bases and J 10 bases, leaving 17 bases between the germline ends. Here the CDR3 reads CASSSGGSPDSPLHF. CDR3 DNA sequence: TGCGCCAGCAGCTCCGGGGGCTCCCCGGACTCACCCCTCCACTTT. Full variable domain (remainder filled in from reference TRBV5-1 and TRBJ1-6): KAGVTQTPRYLIKTRGQQVTLSCSPISGHRSVSWYQQTPGQGLQFLFEYFSETQRNKGNFPGRFSGRQFSNSRSEMNVSTLELGDSALYLCASSSGGSPDSPLHFGNGTRLTVT.

This chain links TRBV6-2 or TRBV6-3 with TRBJ2-2; 9 bases agree with TRBD1. The germline V gene encodes CDR1 MNHEY and CDR2 SVGEGT. The CDR3 totals 15 residues. V trimming: 5 bases; J trimming: 7 bases; junction bases outside the gene matches: 8. In nucleotides, the CDR3 is TGTGCCAGCAGTCAGACCGGGACAGGGTTCGGGGAGCTGTTTTTT. Protein sequence: CASSQTGTGFGELFF.

The V and J genes are TRBV7-2 and TRBJ2-7, with D maybe TRBD1 (6 bases). The CDR3 totals 14 residues. Germline loops: CDR1 SGHTA, CDR2 FQGNSA. The germline V and J ends were trimmed by 5 bases and 2 bases, with 13 bases remaining between them. Written as DNA, the CDR3 is TGTGCCAGCAGCCCTAAGACAGGTCCCTACGAGCAGTACTTC. This codes for CASSPKTGPYEQYF.

The chain uses TRBV29-1 and TRBJ2-7; perhaps D is TRBD1 or TRBD2 (6 bases each). The ends were cut back, 7 bases at V and 3 bases at J, with 19 bases in the middle. The CDR3 is 14 amino acids. Germline values: CDR1 SQVTM, CDR2 ANQGSEA. The CDR3 sequence: CSAVDPRGRYEQYF. In DNA, the CDR3 is TGCAGCGCCGTCGACCCCCGGGGGCGCTACGAGCAGTACTTC.

This clone is a singleton in its sample. The J gene is TRBJ1-5, the V gene TRBV19, with 9 positions matching TRBD1. Looked up from germline, CDR1 is LNHDA and CDR2 is SQIVND (reference sequence). This CDR3 has 14 residues. Trimming cost V 6 bases and J 4 bases; bases outside gene matches: 4. CDR3 sequence reads: CASRDRGENQPQHF. CDR3 DNA sequence: TGTGCCAGTAGGGACAGGGGAGAAAATCAGCCCCAGCATTTT.

The chain links TRBV4-1 to TRBJ1-5, with 9 bases fitting TRBD1. Germline CDR1 and CDR2: MGHRA and YSYEKL. CDR3 length: 18 residues. J gave up 0 bases and V 0 bases, and 6 bases lay outside the gene matches. CDR3 sequence: CASSQEGQGRGSNQPQHF. CDR3 DNA sequence: TGCGCCAGCAGCCAAGAGGGACAGGGAAGAGGTAGCAATCAGCCCCAGCATTTT.

The chain carries TRBV7-2 and TRBJ2-1, with D possibly being TRBD2 (6 bases). Per germline, CDR1 SGHTA and CDR2 FQGNSA. This CDR3 contains 13 residues. V was pared by 1 base and J by 7 bases, with 8 bases between. This CDR3 is CASSLGDWNEQFF. CDR3 DNA: TGTGCCAGCAGCTTAGGGGACTGGAATGAGCAGTTCTTC. The variable domain in full, with the rest retrieved from reference TRBV7-2 and TRBJ2-1, is GAGVSQSPSNKVTEKGKDVELRCDPISGHTALYWYRQSLGQGLEFLIYFQGNSAPDKSGLPSDRFSAERTGGSVSTLTIQRTQQEDSAVYLCASSLGDWNEQFFGPGTRLTVL.

The gene calls are TRBV28 and TRBJ1-1; the match to TRBD1 covers 7 bases. The V segment lost 8 bases and the J segment 1 base; nucleotides outside the gene matches: 7. The CDR3 runs 14 residues. CDR1 is MDHEN, CDR2 SYDVKM, per germline. The DNA for the CDR3 is TGTGCCAGCGAATCACCAGGGGGGAACACTGAAGCTTTCTTT. Encoded protein: CASESPGGNTEAFF.

This clone was seen once. V and J are TRBV24-1 and TRBJ2-1; 12 bases agree with TRBD2. Germline V gene lookup returns CDR1 KGHDR and CDR2 SFDVKD. The CDR3 runs 16 residues. The V and J ends lost 4 bases and 9 bases, in that order; junction bases with no gene match: 9. The CDR3 loop reads CATSDPTSGRSSEQFF. DNA of the CDR3: TGTGCCACCAGTGACCCCACTAGCGGGAGGTCTAGTGAGCAGTTCTTC.

V is TRBV7-8 and J is TRBJ1-1; 7 bases match TRBD1. Germline V gene sequence: CDR1 SGHVS, CDR2 FQNEAQ. The length of the CDR3 is 16 residues. Trimming took 2 bases from V and 1 from J; bases not matched to a gene: 7. The chain's CDR3 is CASSLPTTGRNTEAFF. CDR3 sequence (DNA): TGTGCCAGCAGCTTACCGACGACAGGGAGGAACACTGAAGCTTTCTTT.